Shown below are 14 T cell receptor beta chains from a single sample sequenced in a study of blood T cell repertoires in COVID-19. The table came from immunoSEQ multiplex PCR; TCRdb's copy has only in-frame clones and leaves some out. Here the sample spans about 240,000 clones, approximately 90% being singletons. Sequencing was carried out using peripheral blood. The receptor source for this set is a man aged 55 to 70 who had recovered from COVID-19.

This sequence joins TRBV13 and TRBJ2-5; D perhaps matches TRBD2 (6 bases). The CDR3 contains 14 residues. Trimming removed 3 bases at V and 1 base at J, with 9 bases between. From germline, CDR1 is PRHDT and CDR2 FYEKMQ (reference sequence). This CDR3 reads CASSFQAGQETQYF. CDR3 DNA: TGTGCCAGCAGCTTCCAAGCGGGCCAAGAGACCCAGTACTTC. Based on the CDR3 plus reference TRBV13 and TRBJ2-5, the full variable domain is AAGVIQSPRHLIKEKRETATLKCYPIPRHDTVYWYQQGPGQDPQFLISFYEKMQSDKGSIPDRFSAQQFSDYHSELNMSSLELGDSALYFCASSFQAGQETQYFGPGTRLLVL.

This chain uses TRBV12-3 or TRBV12-4 with TRBJ2-7, with 7 bases identical to TRBD2. The CDR3 is made up of 13 amino acids. V was pared by 0 bases and J by 6 bases, with 2 bases of the junction left unmatched. As DNA, the CDR3 is TGTGCCAGCAGTTTAGCGGGGGGGGTCGAGCAGTACGTC. It specifies CASSLAGGVEQYV.

The chain uses TRBV3-1 (or the pseudogene TRBV3-2) and TRBJ1-2; no clear D. CDR1 LGHDT and CDR2 YNNKEL come from the germline V gene (reference sequence). V was trimmed by 4 bases and J by 5 bases, leaving 14 bases between them. This CDR3 spans 14 amino acids. The CDR3 sequence is CASSPSSPSYGYTF. CDR3 nucleotide sequence: TGTGCCAGCAGCCCTTCGAGCCCTTCATATGGCTACACCTTC.

A few counts support this clone. This chain joins TRBV4-2 and TRBJ2-7, with 8 bases lining up with TRBD2. Germline CDR1 LGHNA, CDR2 YNFKEQ. The V and J ends lost 0 bases and 7 bases, in that order; junction bases with no gene match: 11. The CDR3 runs 16 residues. The CDR3, as DNA: TGTGCCAGCAGCCAAGATGATGACGGGGGGGCGCGGGAGCAGTACTTC. This gives the protein CASSQDDDGGAREQYF.

The V gene is TRBV12-3 or TRBV12-4, the J gene TRBJ2-2; D unresolved. Trimming took 5 bases from V and 6 from J, leaving 10 bases between them. The CDR3 is made up of 13 amino acids. The CDR3 spells CASSLLWSGELFF. Written as DNA, the CDR3 is TGTGCCAGCAGTCTCCTATGGTCCGGGGAGCTGTTTTTT.

The chain recombines TRBV14 with TRBJ1-6, with 7 positions matching TRBD1. The V segment lost 4 bases and the J segment 9 bases; nucleotides outside the gene matches: 6. This CDR3 has 14 residues. CDR1 and CDR2 from the germline V gene are SGHDN and FVKESK. This CDR3 is CASSLTGVSSPLHF. The CDR3 nucleotides are TGTGCCAGCAGCCTTACAGGGGTGTCTTCACCCCTCCACTTT.

This clone occurred a few times. The gene calls are TRBV3-1 (or the pseudogene TRBV3-2) and TRBJ1-3, with TRBD1 matching over 9 bases. The V gene end was trimmed by 3 bases and the J gene end by 4 bases; junction bases not matched to a gene: 7. This CDR3 is 16 amino acids long. Looked up from germline, CDR1 is LGHDT and CDR2 is YNNKEL (reference sequence). The CDR3 loop reads CASSQRTGVVGNTIYF. Written as DNA, the CDR3 is TGTGCCAGCAGCCAGCGGACAGGGGTGGTCGGAAACACCATATATTTT.

CDR3 bases: TGTGCCACCAGTGATTGGGGCACCGACTCCTATGGCTACACCTTC. Translating gives CATSDWGTDSYGYTF. This chain connects TRBV24-1 to TRBJ1-2; the D gene is possibly TRBD1 (5 bases). Germline V gene lookup returns CDR1 KGHDR and CDR2 SFDVKD. This CDR3 has 15 amino acids. Deletions cut 2 bases from V and 4 bases from J, with 13 bases between.

This clone was counted a few times. The chain combines TRBV28 with TRBJ2-5, with 7 bases matching TRBD1. CDR1 MDHEN and CDR2 SYDVKM come from the germline V gene. V trimming: 6 bases; J trimming: 5 bases; junction bases outside the gene matches: 9. This CDR3 has 14 residues. The CDR3 DNA is TGTGCCAGCAGCCATAACAGGGGTTCTGAGACCCAGTACTTC. Translation: CASSHNRGSETQYF.

The rearrangement uses TRBV11-2 and TRBJ1-3; tentatively, D is TRBD1 (5 bases). The V end was cut by 5 bases, the J end by 5 bases, with 19 bases between. Germline values: CDR1 SGHAT, CDR2 FQNNGV. The CDR3 contains 16 residues. CDR3 coding DNA: TGTGCCAGCAGCACTTTCGTGGGCAGGGCGAGAAACACCATATATTTT. It is translated as CASSTFVGRARNTIYF.

This sequence joins TRBV24-1 and TRBJ2-2; the match to TRBD2 covers 8 bases. Trimming took 1 base from V and 5 from J; bases not matched to a gene: 8. In germline, CDR1 is KGHDR, CDR2 SFDVKD. The CDR3 consists of 17 residues. The DNA for the CDR3 is TGTGCCACCAGTGATTTCCGGGGGGGCCTTATAACCGGGGAGCTGTTTTTT. The encoded protein is CATSDFRGGLITGELFF.

CDR3 nucleotide sequence: TGTGCCAGCTCACCACCCCCCCCCGGCACCATATATTTT. It specifies CASSPPPPGTIYF. V usage is TRBV18 and J usage is TRBJ1-3; no reliable D call. Per the germline V gene, CDR1 is KGHSH and CDR2 is LQKENI. V gave up 0 bases and J gave up 9 bases, with 9 bases separating them. This CDR3 is built from 13 residues.

The rearrangement joins TRBV15 to TRBJ1-2; possibly TRBD1 for D (6 bases). This CDR3 spans 17 amino acids. Germline V CDR1 and CDR2: LNHNV, YYDKDF (reference sequence). Trimming stripped 1 base from V and 0 bases from J, with 15 bases between. CDR3 residues: CATSRGTGIPSNYGYTF. The CDR3 DNA reads TGTGCCACCAGCAGAGGTACAGGGATACCCTCTAACTATGGCTACACCTTC. Combining the CDR3 with reference TRBV15 and TRBJ1-2 gives the whole variable domain DAMVIQNPRYQVTQFGKPVTLSCSQTLNHNVMYWYQQKSSQAPKLLFHYYDKDFNNEADTPDNFQSRRPNTSFCFLDIRSPGLGDTAMYLCATSRGTGIPSNYGYTFGSGTRLTVV.

The chain carries TRBV7-8 and TRBJ1-1; D is perhaps TRBD1 (5 bases). The CDR3 runs 14 residues. V was shortened by 5 bases and J by 1 base, with 11 bases between the two germline ends. CDR1 is SGHVS and CDR2 is FQNEAQ in the germline V gene. The CDR3, as DNA: TGTGCCAGCAGCCTAGTAGGGGCGAACACTGAAGCTTTCTTT. Its protein is CASSLVGANTEAFF.